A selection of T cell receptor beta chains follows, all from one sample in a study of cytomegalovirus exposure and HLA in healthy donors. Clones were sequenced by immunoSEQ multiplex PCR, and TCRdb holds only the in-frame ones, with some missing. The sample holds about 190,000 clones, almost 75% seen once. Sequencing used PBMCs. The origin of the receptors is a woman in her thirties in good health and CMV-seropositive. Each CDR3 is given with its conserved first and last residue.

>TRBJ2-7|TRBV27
CASNPGGSSYEQYF
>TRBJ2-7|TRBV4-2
CASSQDRFVEQYF
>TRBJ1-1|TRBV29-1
CSVAQWGAEAFF
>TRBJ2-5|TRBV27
CATSPSGRLQETQYF
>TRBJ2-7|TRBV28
CASNPTGNYEQYF
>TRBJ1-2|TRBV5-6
CASSKGQGSYTF
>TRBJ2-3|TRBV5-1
CASSSDRGGTDTQYF
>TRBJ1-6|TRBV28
CASSFFLRGTEYNSPLHF
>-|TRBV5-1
CASSFGDSYEQYF
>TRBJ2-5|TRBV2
CASSRLGGRWRQETQYF
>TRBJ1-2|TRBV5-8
CASSRRVSGGYTF
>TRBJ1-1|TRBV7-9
CASSLAPTGYTEAFF
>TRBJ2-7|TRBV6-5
CASSYSDSNEQYF
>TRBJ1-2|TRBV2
CASSVTGDYGYTF
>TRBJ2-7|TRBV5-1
CASSLGNSGRREQYF
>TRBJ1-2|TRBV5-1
CASSESPNYGYTF
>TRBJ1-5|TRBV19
CASRPGGGNQPQHF
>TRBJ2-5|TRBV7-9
CASSLAGRGNQETQYF
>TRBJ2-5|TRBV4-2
CASGQEGGAGETQYF
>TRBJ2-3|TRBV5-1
CASSPTGRGNTDTQYF
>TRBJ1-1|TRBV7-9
CASRGSGGAGSTEAFF
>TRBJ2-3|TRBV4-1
CASSQLRGRADTQYF
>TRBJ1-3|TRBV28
CASSLSTSSGNTIYF